Listed here are 18 T cell receptor beta chains from one sample, sequenced in a study of cytomegalovirus exposure and HLA in healthy donors. This PCR relied on a set of 60 Vbeta primers and 13 Jbeta primers. TCRdb's table, derived via immunoSEQ multiplex PCR, lists solely in-frame clones and lacks some. The sample records more than 100,000 clones, approximately 80% being singletons. Sequenced sample: PBMCs. The receptors shown here come from a female donor in good health and CMV-seropositive.

The gene calls are TRBV19 and TRBJ1-4; 7 nucleotides agree with TRBD1. CDR1 is LNHDA, CDR2 SQIVND, per germline (reference sequence). The CDR3 is made up of 14 amino acids. J lost 5 bases, V lost 4 bases, and 4 bases had no gene match. DNA for the CDR3: TGTGCCAGTAGTACGGACAGGATAAATGAAAAACTGTTTTTT. It codes for CASSTDRINEKLFF.

This clone was picked up one time. This rearrangement joins TRBV19 to TRBJ1-2; D is possibly TRBD1 (6 bases). V was trimmed by 1 base and J by 2 bases, leaving 8 bases between them. CDR3 length: 14 residues. Germline V gene sequence: CDR1 LNHDA, CDR2 SQIVND (reference sequence). As DNA, the CDR3 is TGTGCCAGTAGTATAGCTCAGGGGAACTATGGCTACACCTTC. Translated, it gives CASSIAQGNYGYTF. Combining the CDR3 with reference TRBV19 and TRBJ1-2 gives the whole variable domain DGGITQSPKYLFRKEGQNVTLSCEQNLNHDAMYWYRQDPGQGLRLIYYSQIVNDFQKGDIAEGYSVSREKKESFPLTVTSAQKNPTAFYLCASSIAQGNYGYTFGSGTRLTVV.

The chain carries TRBV11-2 and TRBJ1-1; D is undetermined. Germline CDR1 SGHAT, CDR2 FQNNGV. The CDR3 runs to 15 residues. V dropped 1 base and J dropped 4 bases, with 13 bases sitting between them. The CDR3 region is CASSLGVSGITEAFF. The CDR3 nucleotides are TGTGCCAGCAGCTTAGGGGTTTCGGGTATCACTGAAGCTTTCTTT.

This chain links TRBV5-1 with TRBJ2-1; D is unclear. This CDR3 is built from 14 residues. Trimming stripped 6 bases from V and 2 bases from J, with 12 bases between. CDR1 is SGHRS, CDR2 YFSETQ, per germline. The CDR3 nucleotides are TGCGCCAGCACCGGTGGAGCACCCTACAATGAGCAGTTCTTC. Its translation: CASTGGAPYNEQFF.

This clone was seen a few times. The chain is built from TRBV5-1 and TRBJ2-2; D gene uncertain. CDR1 is SGHRS, CDR2 YFSETQ, per germline. V gave up 7 bases and J gave up 3 bases, with 7 bases separating them. This CDR3 spans 12 amino acids. CDR3 nucleotides: TGCGCCAGCCGAGTGGACACCGGGGAGCTGTTTTTT. Residues: CASRVDTGELFF.

This clone was observed a single time. The chain is built from TRBV6-5 and TRBJ2-2, with 10 bases aligning to TRBD2. The germline CDR1 and CDR2 sequences are MNHEY and SVGAGI. The length of the CDR3 is 15 residues. Losses at the gene ends were 6 bases for V and 4 bases for J; bases not matched to a gene: 5. The DNA for the CDR3 is TGTGCCAGCAGCCCCCTAGCGGGGGCCACCGGGGAGCTGTTTTTT. It codes for CASSPLAGATGELFF.

CDR3 in amino acids: CASPGQGSPYEQYF. The CDR3 DNA reads as TGTGCCTCACCGGGACAGGGGTCCCCCTACGAGCAGTACTTC. The V and J genes are TRBV30 and TRBJ2-7; 10 bases align to TRBD1. Germline-derived CDR1 and CDR2 are GTSNPN and SVGIG (reference sequence). V dropped 7 bases and J dropped 2; count of bases not matched to a gene: 8. CDR3 length: 14 residues.

The chain has TRBV11-1 and TRBJ2-7; 7 bases are a match to TRBD2. Germline values: CDR1 SGHAT, CDR2 FQDESV (reference sequence). V lost 1 base to trimming and J lost 3 bases; unmatched junction nucleotides: 3. The CDR3 runs 14 residues. The chain's CDR3 is CASSLGGGIYEQYF. For the CDR3, the DNA is TGTGCCAGCAGCTTAGGGGGGGGGATCTACGAGCAGTACTTC.

The V and J genes are TRBV7-2 and TRBJ2-3, with 13 bases that match TRBD2. CDR1 and CDR2 from the germline V gene are SGHTA and FQGNSA. The junction had 10 bases not matched to a gene; V was cut back by 1 base and J by 6 bases. The CDR3 is made up of 18 amino acids. The CDR3 is CASSLERTSGGASDTQYF. The CDR3 nucleotides read TGTGCCAGCAGCTTAGAGCGTACTAGCGGGGGGGCTTCGGATACGCAGTATTTT.

The chain recombines TRBV6-1 with TRBJ2-7; no reliable D call. V was clipped by 8 bases and J by 3 bases, with 8 bases between them. The CDR3 is made up of 11 amino acids. CDR1 MNHNS and CDR2 SASEGT come from the germline V gene. The CDR3 sequence is CASLTIYEQYF. The DNA of the CDR3 is TGTGCCAGCCTTACAATCTACGAGCAGTACTTC.

The table lists this clone with a few counts. V and J are TRBV28 and TRBJ1-3, with a tentative D call TRBD1 (6 bases). The V end lost 5 bases, the J end lost 6 bases, and 17 bases lay between the germline ends. CDR1 MDHEN and CDR2 SYDVKM come from the germline V gene. The CDR3 contains 15 residues. The CDR3 spells CASSEGGGRKNTIYF. The DNA of the CDR3 is TGTGCCAGCAGTGAGGGAGGGGGGCGGAAAAACACCATATATTTT.

There are a few counts of this clone. This sample includes further DNA sequences coding for the same CDR3. The J gene is TRBJ1-6, the V gene TRBV30; a possible D gene is TRBD1 (5 bases). Looked up from germline, CDR1 is GTSNPN and CDR2 is SVGIG (reference sequence). CDR3 size: 12 residues. V dropped 2 bases and J dropped 10 bases, with 9 bases sitting between them. For the CDR3, the DNA is TGTGCCTGGAGTTTGGGGGGATCACCCCTCCACTTT. It is translated as CAWSLGGSPLHF.

This clone was picked up one time. The V and J genes are TRBV19 and TRBJ2-5; D is possibly TRBD2 (5 bases). Germline loops: CDR1 LNHDA, CDR2 SQIVND (reference sequence). The CDR3 is made up of 15 amino acids. Trimming cost V 3 bases and J 4 bases, with 15 bases left between them. The DNA of the CDR3 is TGTGCCAGTAGTATTCGTCCGGGGTTGCGAGAGACCCAGTACTTC. Amino acid sequence: CASSIRPGLRETQYF.

The chain employs TRBV6-5 and TRBJ2-5; 12 bases map to TRBD1. This CDR3 comprises 16 residues. V dropped 2 bases and J dropped 5; count of bases not matched to a gene: 6. Germline V CDR1 and CDR2: MNHEY, SVGAGI. DNA for the CDR3: TGTGCCAGCAGTTACCAGGGACAGGGGGCATGGGAGACCCAGTACTTC. Its protein is CASSYQGQGAWETQYF.

This chain joins TRBV5-1 and TRBJ1-2, with a tentative D call TRBD1 (5 bases). V was cut by 4 bases and J by 2 bases, with 12 bases left in between. Germline values: CDR1 SGHRS, CDR2 YFSETQ. The CDR3 is 14 amino acids. For the CDR3, the DNA is TGCGCCAGCAGCCAGCAGACAGAGAACTATGGCTACACCTTC. It yields the protein CASSQQTENYGYTF.

The chain carries TRBV10-3 and TRBJ2-7; 7 nucleotides match TRBD2. The CDR3 is made up of 13 amino acids. Germline V gene lookup returns CDR1 ENHRY and CDR2 SYGVKD. Trimming took 3 bases from V and 2 from J; bases not matched to a gene: 1. DNA for the CDR3: TGTGCCATCAGTGATCGGGGGGCCTACGAGCAGTACTTC. It specifies CAISDRGAYEQYF.

This clone was recorded a few times. The chain carries TRBV28 and TRBJ1-5; no definite D call. CDR1 MDHEN and CDR2 SYDVKM come from the germline V gene. Between the trimmed V and J ends, which lost 6 bases and 7 bases, there was a span of 13 bases. The CDR3 contains 13 residues. The CDR3, as DNA: TGTGCCAGCAGCCAATCTCCACAGCAGCCCCAGCATTTT. Its protein product is CASSQSPQQPQHF.

V gene TRBV7-8 combines with J gene TRBJ1-1; weak D call: TRBD1 (6 bases). This CDR3 has 16 residues. Between the trimmed V and J ends, which lost 3 bases and 2 bases, there was a span of 16 bases. CDR1 and CDR2 (germline): SGHVS, FQNEAQ. For the CDR3, the DNA is TGTGCCAGCAGCTTCCGCCTGGGGGCAGGTAACACTGAAGCTTTCTTT. Translating gives CASSFRLGAGNTEAFF.